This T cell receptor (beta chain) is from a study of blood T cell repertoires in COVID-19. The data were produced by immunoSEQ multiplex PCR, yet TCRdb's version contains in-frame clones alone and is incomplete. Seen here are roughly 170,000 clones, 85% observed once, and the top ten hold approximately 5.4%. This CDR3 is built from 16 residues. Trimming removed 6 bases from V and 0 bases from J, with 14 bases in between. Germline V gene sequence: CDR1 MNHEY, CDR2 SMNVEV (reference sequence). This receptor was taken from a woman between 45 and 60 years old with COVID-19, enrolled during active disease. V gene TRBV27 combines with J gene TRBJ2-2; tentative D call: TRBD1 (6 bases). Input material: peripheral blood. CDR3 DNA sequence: TGTGCCAGCAGATCAGGACAGTCGGCGAACACCGGGGAGCTGTTTTTT. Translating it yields CASRSGQSANTGELFF.